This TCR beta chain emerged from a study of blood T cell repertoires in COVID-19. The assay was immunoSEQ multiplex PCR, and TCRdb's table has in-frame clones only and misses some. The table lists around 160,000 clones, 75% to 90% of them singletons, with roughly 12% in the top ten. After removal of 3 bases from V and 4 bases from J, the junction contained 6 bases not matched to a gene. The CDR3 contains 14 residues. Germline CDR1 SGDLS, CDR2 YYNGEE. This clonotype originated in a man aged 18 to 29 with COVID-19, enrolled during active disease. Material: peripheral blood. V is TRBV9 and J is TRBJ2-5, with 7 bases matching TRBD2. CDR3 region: CASSAMGGAETQYF. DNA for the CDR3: TGTGCCAGCAGCGCAATGGGAGGGGCAGAGACCCAGTACTTC.